These T cell receptor beta chains were read from a single sample in a study of response to subunit inactivated influenza vaccine. TCRdb re-called the RT-PCR reads through MiXCR, storing one row per CDR3 protein. The table lists approximately 520,000 distinct CDR3 sequences, about 25% of them singletons, with approximately 2% in the top ten. The source was CD4+ T cells sorted from PBMCs, collected about 5 days after vaccination. These receptors originate from a man aged 50 to 60 who received an inactivated influenza vaccine. Both conserved end residues are part of each CDR3. A D gene is named only where the DNA matches it firmly. The size field is filled for only some rows; it gives once, few, many or a size class.

d_call j_call clone_size v_call cdr3_aa cdr3_nt
NA TRBJ2-1 few TRBV5-6 CASSLFRDLEQFF TGTGCCAGCAGCTTGTTCAGAGACCTCGAGCAGTTCTTC
TRBD1 TRBJ1-1 few TRBV11-2 CASSLVLQGARDTEAFF TGTGCCAGCAGCTTAGTATTACAGGGGGCTAGGGATACTGAAGCTTTCTTT
TRBD1 TRBJ2-7 NA TRBV7-2 CASSPRTGVHEQYF TGTGCCAGCAGCCCCCGGACAGGGGTGCACGAGCAGTACTTC
NA TRBJ1-1 NA TRBV5-5 CASSSHLVGLNTEAFF TGTGCCAGCAGCTCCCATCTGGTCGGCCTGAACACTGAAGCTTTCTTT
NA TRBJ2-1 NA TRBV29-1 CSVEVPQGNEQFF TGCAGCGTTGAAGTACCTCAGGGTAATGAGCAGTTCTTC
TRBD2 TRBJ2-5 NA TRBV28 CASSLFVAGGSGAQYF TGTGCCAGCAGTTTATTTGTCGCGGGAGGGTCCGGCGCCCAGTACTTC
NA TRBJ2-7 NA TRBV6-2/TRBV6-3 CASSQTTGSYEQYF TGTGCCAGCAGCCAGACTACAGGGTCCTACGAGCAGTACTTC
TRBD1 TRBJ2-4 few TRBV28 CASSWDRLAKNIQYF TGTGCCAGCAGTTGGGACAGACTAGCCAAAAACATTCAGTACTTC
TRBD1 TRBJ2-7 NA TRBV6-2/TRBV6-3 CASSRPGTGDEQYF TGTGCCAGCAGCCGACCCGGGACAGGGGACGAGCAGTACTTC
TRBD1 TRBJ1-5 NA TRBV5-5 CASSLTTGQGAGNQPQHF TGTGCCAGCAGCTTGACCACCGGACAGGGGGCCGGCAATCAGCCCCAGCATTTT
NA TRBJ1-3 NA TRBV9 CASSDDTGRSGNTIYF TGTGCCAGCAGCGATGATACTGGTAGATCTGGAAACACCATATATTTT
NA TRBJ2-7 NA TRBV12-3/TRBV12-4 CASSLQNEQYF TGTGCCAGCAGTTTGCAAAACGAGCAGTACTTC
NA TRBJ1-2 NA TRBV6-5 CASRDGITGGYTF TGTGCCAGCAGGGACGGGATAACCGGTGGCTACACCTTC
NA TRBJ2-7 NA TRBV21-1 CASTPDRFWQYF TGTGCCAGCACCCCGGACAGGTTTTGGCAGTACTTC
TRBD2 TRBJ2-3 NA TRBV5-1 CASSLAGTSGVTDTQYF TGCGCCAGCAGCTTGGCCGGGACTAGCGGGGTTACAGATACGCAGTATTTT
NA TRBJ2-5 NA TRBV7-3 CASSRTPRETQYF TGTGCCAGCAGCCGCACCCCCCGCGAGACCCAGTACTTC
TRBD1 TRBJ2-7 NA TRBV6-5 CASSLGTGVAYEQYF TGTGCCAGCAGTTTGGGGACAGGGGTGGCCTACGAGCAGTACTTC
NA TRBJ2-7 NA TRBV10-1 CASSEARFLQGRGSYEQYF TGCGCCAGCAGTGAGGCCCGTTTTTTACAGGGCCGGGGCTCCTACGAGCAGTACTTC
TRBD1 TRBJ2-1 few TRBV29-1 CSVEDRGNNRGHYNEQFF TGCAGCGTTGAAGATAGGGGGAATAACAGGGGGCACTACAATGAGCAGTTCTTC
NA TRBJ2-1 NA TRBV6-2/TRBV6-3 CASSDPPVPNEQFF TGTGCCAGCAGCGACCCCCCCGTTCCCAATGAGCAGTTCTTC
NA TRBJ2-2 NA TRBV9 CASSEAGYGELFF TGTGCCAGCAGCGAGGCCGGGTACGGGGAGCTGTTTTTT
NA TRBJ2-6 few TRBV20-1 CSARGTPPLWANVLTF TGCAGTGCTAGAGGGACACCCCCCCTCTGGGCCAACGTCCTGACTTTC
NA TRBJ2-5 NA TRBV18 CASSPQGRAETQYF TGTGCCAGCTCACCACAGGGAAGGGCGGAGACCCAGTACTTC
NA TRBJ2-7 NA TRBV11-3 CASSLDGTGPTF TGTGCCAGCAGCTTAGATGGGACGGGACCAACTTTC
TRBD2 TRBJ2-7 NA TRBV5-5 CASSRFPSGSSGEQYF TGTGCCAGCAGCCGATTCCCTAGCGGGAGCTCGGGTGAGCAGTACTTC
NA TRBJ2-7 many TRBV20-1 CSATQGQLSYEQYF TGCAGTGCCACTCAAGGACAGCTTTCCTACGAGCAGTACTTC
NA TRBJ2-7 few TRBV5-1 CASSPDGGGLYEQYF TGCGCCAGCAGCCCCGATGGGGGGGGCTTATACGAGCAGTACTTC
NA TRBJ2-1 few TRBV29-1 CSVELLFGVKLDRFF TGCAGCGTTGAGTTGTTGTTCGGGGTGAAACTTGATCGGTTCTTC
TRBD1 TRBJ1-5 few TRBV2 CASSYPDRVNQPQHF TGTGCCAGCAGCTATCCGGACAGGGTCAATCAGCCCCAGCATTTT
NA TRBJ2-6 NA TRBV4-2 CASSQDGGTGGANVLTF TGTGCCAGCAGCCAAGATGGGGGTACCGGTGGGGCCAACGTCCTGACTTTC
TRBD2 TRBJ2-7 NA TRBV29-1 CSVGSGSSSYEQYF TGCAGCGTTGGTAGCGGGTCGAGCTCCTACGAGCAGTACTTC
NA TRBJ1-4 few TRBV5-6 CASSRGHSGNEKLFF TGTGCCAGCAGCCGAGGACATAGCGGGAATGAAAAACTGTTTTTT
TRBD1 TRBJ1-5 NA TRBV20-1 CSARTRDSGPNQPQHF TGCAGTGCTAGGACCCGGGACAGTGGCCCTAATCAGCCCCAGCATTTT
NA TRBJ2-1 few TRBV25-1 CASSKQPASSYNEQFF TGTGCCAGCAGTAAACAGCCGGCGAGCTCCTACAATGAGCAGTTCTTC
NA TRBJ1-1 NA TRBV5-6 CASSLRVRSEAFF TGTGCCAGCAGCTTGAGAGTTCGCAGTGAAGCTTTCTTT
NA TRBJ2-1 NA TRBV20-1 CSARDHPYNEQFF TGCAGTGCTAGGGATCACCCTTACAATGAGCAGTTCTTC
NA TRBJ2-7 NA TRBV25-1 CASTPNGYEQYF TGTGCCAGCACCCCGAATGGGTACGAGCAGTACTTC
NA TRBJ1-5 few TRBV5-1 CASSLDQTGNQPQHF TGCGCCAGCAGCTTGGATCAAACCGGCAATCAGCCCCAGCATTTT
NA TRBJ1-4 NA TRBV28 CASSPRPRTNEKLFF TGTGCCAGCAGTCCCCGACCCCGCACTAATGAAAAACTGTTTTTT
NA TRBJ1-5 NA TRBV20-1 CSARDGGGLGGQPQHF TGCAGTGCTAGAGACGGTGGAGGGCTCGGCGGACAGCCCCAGCATTTT
TRBD1 TRBJ1-2 NA TRBV6-6 CASSYLDRAGYTF TGTGCCAGCAGTTACCTAGACAGGGCGGGCTACACCTTC
NA TRBJ2-2 few TRBV7-6 CASSFTYSGELFF TGTGCCAGCAGCTTTACTTATAGCGGGGAGCTGTTTTTT
NA TRBJ2-3 NA TRBV10-3 CAISEGQAPFTDTQYF TGTGCCATCAGTGAAGGTCAGGCACCCTTCACAGATACGCAGTATTTT
TRBD1 TRBJ1-6 NA TRBV28 CASSAQGSYNSPLHF TGTGCCAGCAGTGCACAGGGGTCCTATAATTCACCCCTCCACTTT
NA TRBJ2-3 many TRBV29-1 CSVGLLNTDTQYF TGCAGCGTTGGACTATTGAACACAGATACGCAGTATTTT
NA TRBJ1-5 NA TRBV30 CAWNKGDQPQHF TGTGCCTGGAACAAGGGTGATCAGCCCCAGCATTTT